These T cell receptor beta chains were read from a single sample in a study of a mutant IDH1 vaccine in newly diagnosed glioma. The table came from immunoSEQ multiplex PCR; TCRdb's copy has only in-frame clones and leaves some out. Seen here are about 96,000 clones, roughly 78% observed once, and the top ten hold less than 8.5%. Material: PBMCs, obtained from a glioma patient treated with radiotherapy, temozolomide or both. Every receptor here comes from a man in his forties with glioma. The CDR3 runs from the conserved cysteine through the conserved F or W. The D gene is left open where the match is weak. Clone sizes are given selectively: once, few, many, or a class where the clone is expanded.

CDR3 length: 15; clone size: once; D gene: .; V gene: TRBV5-1; J gene: TRBJ2-5; CDR3 protein: CASSLTRQGRETQYF; CDR3 DNA: TGCGCCAGCAGCTTGACCCGGCAAGGGAGGGAGACCCAGTACTTC
CDR3 length: 13; clone size: .; D gene: .; V gene: TRBV6-5; J gene: TRBJ2-3; CDR3 protein: CASRRDFTDTQYF; CDR3 DNA: TGTGCCAGCAGGCGCGACTTTACAGATACGCAGTATTTT
CDR3 length: 15; clone size: .; D gene: .; V gene: TRBV5-1; J gene: TRBJ2-5; CDR3 protein: CASSLVGEAVETQYF; CDR3 DNA: TGCGCCAGCAGCTTGGTAGGAGAGGCTGTGGAGACCCAGTACTTC
CDR3 length: 10; clone size: .; D gene: .; V gene: TRBV30; J gene: TRBJ1-2; CDR3 protein: CASGRDGYTF; CDR3 DNA: TGTGCCTCCGGACGGGATGGCTACACCTTC
CDR3 length: 16; clone size: once; D gene: .; V gene: TRBV4-2; J gene: TRBJ2-7; CDR3 protein: CASSHSTGLPSYEQYF; CDR3 DNA: TGTGCCAGCAGCCACTCCACGGGACTGCCATCCTACGAGCAGTACTTC
CDR3 length: 15; clone size: .; D gene: .; V gene: TRBV11-2; J gene: TRBJ2-7; CDR3 protein: CASSLNRGGWYEQYF; CDR3 DNA: TGTGCCAGCAGCTTAAATCGGGGCGGTTGGTACGAGCAGTACTTC
CDR3 length: 14; clone size: .; D gene: .; V gene: TRBV2; J gene: TRBJ1-2; CDR3 protein: CASGGGALRSGYTF; CDR3 DNA: TGTGCCAGCGGTGGGGGGGCATTAAGAAGTGGCTACACCTTC
CDR3 length: 14; clone size: .; D gene: .; V gene: TRBV14; J gene: TRBJ1-1; CDR3 protein: CASSLTQGNTEAFF; CDR3 DNA: TGTGCCAGCAGCCTGACTCAGGGTAACACTGAAGCTTTCTTT
CDR3 length: 12; clone size: once; D gene: .; V gene: TRBV6-5; J gene: TRBJ2-5; CDR3 protein: CASSYPQETQYF; CDR3 DNA: TGTGCCAGCAGTTACCCCCAAGAGACCCAGTACTTC
CDR3 length: 12; clone size: few; D gene: .; V gene: TRBV21-1; J gene: TRBJ2-5; CDR3 protein: CASNGTEETQYF; CDR3 DNA: TGTGCCAGCAACGGGACAGAAGAGACCCAGTACTTC
CDR3 length: 14; clone size: .; D gene: .; V gene: TRBV7-2; J gene: TRBJ1-5; CDR3 protein: CASSFGQTNQPQHF; CDR3 DNA: TGTGCCAGCAGCTTTGGGCAGACCAATCAGCCCCAGCATTTT
CDR3 length: 15; clone size: once; D gene: .; V gene: TRBV14; J gene: TRBJ2-7; CDR3 protein: CASSQARGITYEQYF; CDR3 DNA: TGTGCCAGCAGCCAAGCGCGCGGGATTACGTACGAGCAGTACTTC
CDR3 length: 13; clone size: .; D gene: TRBD2; V gene: TRBV29-1; J gene: TRBJ2-3; CDR3 protein: CSASGLGTDTQYF; CDR3 DNA: TGCAGCGCTAGCGGGCTCGGCACAGATACGCAGTATTTT
CDR3 length: 15; clone size: .; D gene: .; V gene: TRBV21-1; J gene: TRBJ2-3; CDR3 protein: CASDVIEARIDTQYF; CDR3 DNA: TGTGCCAGCGATGTGATCGAGGCTAGAATAGATACGCAGTATTTT
CDR3 length: 13; clone size: .; D gene: TRBD1; V gene: TRBV5-1; J gene: TRBJ1-2; CDR3 protein: CASGQGGNYGYTF; CDR3 DNA: TGCGCCAGCGGACAGGGTGGTAACTATGGCTACACCTTC
CDR3 length: 14; clone size: .; D gene: .; V gene: TRBV30; J gene: TRBJ1-1; CDR3 protein: CAWSVSAIDTEAFF; CDR3 DNA: TGTGCCTGGAGTGTATCCGCTATCGACACTGAAGCTTTCTTT
CDR3 length: 14; clone size: once; D gene: .; V gene: TRBV7-2; J gene: TRBJ2-7; CDR3 protein: CASSPDGILREQYF; CDR3 DNA: TGTGCCAGCAGCCCAGACGGCATATTAAGGGAGCAGTACTTC
CDR3 length: 13; clone size: .; D gene: .; V gene: TRBV6-5; J gene: TRBJ2-3; CDR3 protein: CASSFPGTDTQYF; CDR3 DNA: TGTGCCAGCAGTTTTCCGGGCACAGATACGCAGTATTTT
CDR3 length: 15; clone size: .; D gene: .; V gene: TRBV5-6; J gene: TRBJ2-3; CDR3 protein: CASSLRGWAGDTQYF; CDR3 DNA: TGTGCCAGCAGCTTGAGGGGCTGGGCGGGAGATACGCAGTATTTT
CDR3 length: 13; clone size: .; D gene: .; V gene: TRBV30; J gene: TRBJ1-1; CDR3 protein: CALRVPGNTEAFF; CDR3 DNA: TGTGCCCTAAGGGTGCCGGGCAACACTGAAGCTTTCTTT
CDR3 length: 11; clone size: .; D gene: .; V gene: TRBV5-1; J gene: TRBJ2-3; CDR3 protein: CASSSTDTQYF; CDR3 DNA: TGCGCCAGCAGCTCCACAGATACGCAGTATTTT
CDR3 length: 11; clone size: .; D gene: .; V gene: TRBV2; J gene: TRBJ2-7; CDR3 protein: CASTSLYEQYF; CDR3 DNA: TGTGCCAGCACCTCCCTCTACGAGCAGTACTTC
CDR3 length: 16; clone size: .; D gene: .; V gene: TRBV15; J gene: TRBJ2-6; CDR3 protein: CATSSGTESGANVLTF; CDR3 DNA: TGTGCCACCAGCAGTGGGACTGAATCTGGGGCCAACGTCCTGACTTTC
CDR3 length: 13; clone size: medium-sized; D gene: .; V gene: TRBV6-4; J gene: TRBJ2-2; CDR3 protein: CASSDSTQGELFF; CDR3 DNA: TGTGCCAGCAGTGACTCAACCCAGGGGGAGCTGTTTTTT
CDR3 length: 16; clone size: .; D gene: TRBD1; V gene: TRBV18; J gene: TRBJ1-5; CDR3 protein: CASSPRDRASNQPQHF; CDR3 DNA: TGTGCCAGCTCCCCAAGGGACAGGGCTAGCAATCAGCCCCAGCATTTT
CDR3 length: 13; clone size: .; D gene: .; V gene: TRBV6-5; J gene: TRBJ1-4; CDR3 protein: CASSYSGEEKLFF; CDR3 DNA: TGTGCCAGCAGTTACTCAGGAGAAGAAAAACTGTTTTTT
CDR3 length: 14; clone size: .; D gene: .; V gene: TRBV5-4; J gene: TRBJ2-1; CDR3 protein: CASRSEGKFNEQFF; CDR3 DNA: TGTGCCAGCAGATCGGAGGGTAAATTCAATGAGCAGTTCTTC
CDR3 length: 16; clone size: .; D gene: .; V gene: TRBV6-4; J gene: TRBJ1-6; CDR3 protein: CASSDSSEGAGSPLHF; CDR3 DNA: TGTGCCAGCAGTGACTCGAGCGAGGGCGCGGGGTCACCCCTCCACTTT
CDR3 length: 16; clone size: few; D gene: TRBD1; V gene: TRBV18; J gene: TRBJ1-1; CDR3 protein: CASSPQGTGVATEAFF; CDR3 DNA: TGTGCCAGCTCACCACAGGGGACAGGGGTGGCGACTGAAGCTTTCTTT
CDR3 length: 15; clone size: .; D gene: .; V gene: TRBV13; J gene: TRBJ1-1; CDR3 protein: CASSQGGPRETEAFF; CDR3 DNA: TGTGCCAGCAGCCAGGGCGGGCCTCGGGAGACTGAAGCTTTCTTT
CDR3 length: 12; clone size: .; D gene: .; V gene: TRBV29-1; J gene: TRBJ2-1; CDR3 protein: CSVDSSYNEQFF; CDR3 DNA: TGCAGCGTTGATTCGTCCTACAATGAGCAGTTCTTC
CDR3 length: 13; clone size: .; D gene: .; V gene: TRBV7-2; J gene: TRBJ2-5; CDR3 protein: CASSPLVRETQYF; CDR3 DNA: TGTGCCAGCAGCCCCCTAGTCCGGGAGACCCAGTACTTC
CDR3 length: 18; clone size: .; D gene: .; V gene: TRBV18; J gene: TRBJ1-1; CDR3 protein: CASSPGPDSRLENTEAFF; CDR3 DNA: TGTGCCAGCTCACCAGGTCCCGACAGTAGGTTAGAGAACACTGAAGCTTTCTTT
CDR3 length: 13; clone size: .; D gene: TRBD2; V gene: TRBV28; J gene: TRBJ2-7; CDR3 protein: CASSPSGTYEQYF; CDR3 DNA: TGTGCCAGCAGTCCAAGCGGGACCTACGAGCAGTACTTC
CDR3 length: 16; clone size: .; D gene: TRBD2; V gene: TRBV5-6; J gene: TRBJ2-3; CDR3 protein: CASILAAGGVLDTQYF; CDR3 DNA: TGTGCCAGCATCCTGGCGGCGGGAGGGGTTTTGGATACGCAGTATTTT
CDR3 length: 13; clone size: .; D gene: .; V gene: TRBV2; J gene: TRBJ2-3; CDR3 protein: CASRLAHPDTQYF; CDR3 DNA: TGTGCCAGCAGACTAGCCCATCCAGATACGCAGTATTTT
CDR3 length: 16; clone size: .; D gene: TRBD1; V gene: TRBV7-2; J gene: TRBJ2-1; CDR3 protein: CASSLVGRGSYNEQFF; CDR3 DNA: TGTGCCAGCAGCTTAGTGGGCAGGGGGTCCTACAATGAGCAGTTCTTC
CDR3 length: 18; clone size: .; D gene: TRBD1; V gene: TRBV30; J gene: TRBJ1-1; CDR3 protein: CAWSPTPGQVRLRGEAFF; CDR3 DNA: TGTGCCTGGAGTCCTACTCCAGGACAGGTTCGGCTAAGGGGTGAAGCTTTCTTT
CDR3 length: 15; clone size: .; D gene: .; V gene: TRBV14; J gene: TRBJ1-1; CDR3 protein: CASSHAGVRNTEAFF; CDR3 DNA: TGTGCCAGCAGCCATGCAGGGGTGAGGAACACTGAAGCTTTCTTT
CDR3 length: 13; clone size: .; D gene: .; V gene: TRBV7-6; J gene: TRBJ1-1; CDR3 protein: CASSATLDAEAFF; CDR3 DNA: TGTGCCAGCAGCGCGACCTTAGATGCTGAAGCTTTCTTT
CDR3 length: 14; clone size: .; D gene: .; V gene: TRBV6-5; J gene: TRBJ1-1; CDR3 protein: CASGPRTVNTEAFF; CDR3 DNA: TGTGCCAGCGGCCCTCGGACGGTCAACACTGAAGCTTTCTTT
CDR3 length: 16; clone size: .; D gene: TRBD1; V gene: TRBV7-6; J gene: TRBJ1-1; CDR3 protein: CASSLKRGGGYTEAFF; CDR3 DNA: TGTGCCAGCAGCTTAAAACGAGGAGGGGGCTACACTGAAGCTTTCTTT
CDR3 length: 12; clone size: .; D gene: .; V gene: TRBV9; J gene: TRBJ2-7; CDR3 protein: CASSPQAYEQYF; CDR3 DNA: TGTGCCAGCAGCCCGCAAGCCTACGAGCAGTACTTC
CDR3 length: 12; clone size: .; D gene: .; V gene: TRBV10-3; J gene: TRBJ2-3; CDR3 protein: CAISWGTDTQYF; CDR3 DNA: TGTGCCATCAGTTGGGGCACAGATACGCAGTATTTT
CDR3 length: 15; clone size: .; D gene: .; V gene: TRBV5-4; J gene: TRBJ1-2; CDR3 protein: CASSLGGQSNYGYTF; CDR3 DNA: TGTGCCAGCAGCTTGGGGGGGCAGAGTAACTATGGCTACACCTTC